Listed here are 8 T cell receptor beta chains from one sample, sequenced in a study of cytomegalovirus exposure and HLA in healthy donors. With 60 Vbeta and 13 Jbeta primers, the PCR was carried out. Clones were read by immunoSEQ multiplex PCR, and TCRdb kept only the in-frame ones, dropping some. The sample consists of 100,000 to 150,000 clones, roughly 83% of them appearing once. The sequenced sample consisted of PBMCs. The receptors stem from a girl aged 2-15 years in good health and CMV-seronegative.

This chain's CDR3 is CASSGVAGGVKEQFF. The CDR3 coding sequence is TGTGCCAGCAGTGGGGTAGCGGGGGGTGTAAAGGAGCAGTTCTTC. The V and J genes are TRBV6-4 and TRBJ2-1, with 10 bases aligning to TRBD2. The CDR3 runs 15 residues. Germline-derived CDR1 and CDR2 are MRHNA and SNTAGT. Trimming cost V 4 bases and J 10 bases; bases outside gene matches: 10.

This chain connects TRBV18 to TRBJ2-7; the match to TRBD1 covers 7 bases. Germline lookup yields CDR1 KGHSH and CDR2 LQKENI. V trimming: 4 bases; J trimming: 1 base; junction bases outside the gene matches: 7. This CDR3 contains 15 residues. The CDR3 loop reads CASSRRRDSSYEQYF. In nucleotides, the CDR3 is TGTGCCAGCTCACGCCGTAGGGACAGTTCCTACGAGCAGTACTTC.

The V gene is TRBV6-1, the J gene TRBJ1-2, with D possibly being TRBD1 (5 bases). The CDR3 contains 12 residues. Germline V gene data show CDR1 as MNHNS and CDR2 as SASEGT. V lost 8 bases, J lost 10 bases, and 17 bases lay in between. The CDR3 region has the DNA TGTGCCAGCGTTTCAGACATAGGGGACTACACCTTC. It is translated as CASVSDIGDYTF.

CDR3 nucleotides: TGTGCCACCAGCAGCCGGGCACTGACAGTTTCACCGAACAGAACCTACGAGCAGTACTTC. It yields the protein CATSSRALTVSPNRTYEQYF. The V and J genes are TRBV15 and TRBJ2-7; tentatively, D is TRBD1 (5 bases). Germline V CDR1 and CDR2: LNHNV, YYDKDF (reference sequence). Trimming cost V 3 bases and J 2 bases, with 29 bases left between them. The CDR3 has 20 amino acids.

The chain recombines TRBV4-2 with TRBJ2-7, with D tentatively TRBD2 (6 bases). CDR3 length: 13 residues. V was pared by 0 bases and J by 6 bases, with 9 bases between. Germline V gives CDR1 LGHNA, CDR2 YNFKEQ. The CDR3 bases are TGTGCCAGCAGCCAAGATCGGGAGCGCGAGCAGTACTTC. It codes for CASSQDREREQYF.

V gene TRBV6-6 combines with J gene TRBJ2-1; D remains ambiguous. Germline CDR1 reads MNHNY; CDR2 reads SVGAGI (reference sequence). Trimming left V 6 bases short and J 5 bases short, with 14 bases between. The CDR3 runs to 14 residues. This CDR3 reads CASRYGQSNNEQFF. CDR3 nucleotides: TGTGCCAGCAGGTACGGTCAGTCGAACAATGAGCAGTTCTTC.

The V gene is TRBV4-3, the J gene TRBJ1-2; unclear D gene. The V and J ends lost 0 bases and 4 bases respectively, with 15 bases between them. Germline-derived CDR1 and CDR2 are LGHNA and YSLEER. The CDR3 runs 16 residues. CDR3 DNA: TGCGCCAGCAGCCAAGATCTCTCCTCTCTCCCCTATGGCTACACCTTC. Protein: CASSQDLSSLPYGYTF.

This chain joins TRBV18 and TRBJ1-1, with 11 nucleotides matching TRBD1. Germline values: CDR1 KGHSH, CDR2 LQKENI. The CDR3 runs to 16 residues. V lost 3 bases, J lost 5 bases, and 8 bases stayed unmatched. CDR3 in DNA: TGTGCCAGCTCACCTATCGAAGGGACAGGGGGGACTGAAGCTTTCTTT. This translates into CASSPIEGTGGTEAFF.